The clone carrying this T cell receptor (beta chain) showed up just a few times. Antigen: not known. The sample comes from a study of blood T cells in healthy people across ages. Overall study findings and caveats: More naive CD4+ cells and higher diversity were found in long-lived than in aged donors.

The authors ran a second PCR of roughly 6 to 12 cycles using a sample-barcoded 5' primer and a J-beta primer mix. TCRdb fed the 5' RACE reads into MiXCR, producing one record per CDR3 protein. The table shows 1.5 million to 2 million distinct CDR3 sequences, with about 35% occurring only once. Germline CDR1 and CDR2: DFQATT and SNEGSKA (reference sequence). Trimming left V 0 bases short and J 5 bases short, with 13 bases between. The CDR3 runs 14 residues. The source of this sequence is a woman aged 30 to 39 in good health. This chain joins TRBV20-1 and TRBJ2-5; no clear D. The sample consisted of blood. CDR3 sequence: CSAREPPDPETQYF. The CDR3 DNA sequence: TGCAGTGCTAGAGAACCCCCTGACCCGGAGACCCAGTACTTC.